A selection of T cell receptor beta chains follows, all from one sample in a study of a mutant IDH1 vaccine in newly diagnosed glioma. Produced via immunoSEQ multiplex PCR; TCRdb's table is partial and in-frame only. The sample shows 29,000 or so clones, 75% to 90% of them seen only once. These receptors have no known antigen. The sample in question was PBMCs, obtained from a glioma patient whose treatment included an IDH1 peptide vaccine. The receptors stem from a woman between 18 and 30 years old with glioma. Both conserved end residues are trimmed from each CDR3. Fields, in order: J gene, V gene, D gene, CDR3 protein. A D gene is named only where the DNA matches it firmly.

j_call: TRBJ1-2
v_call: TRBV28
d_call: TRBD1
cdr3_aa: ASSLVLRDRDNYGYT

j_call: TRBJ2-7
v_call: TRBV6-5
d_call: -
cdr3_aa: ASRGQNPPYEQY

j_call: TRBJ1-1
v_call: TRBV27
d_call: -
cdr3_aa: ASSSLSDLNTEAF

j_call: TRBJ2-7
v_call: TRBV27
d_call: TRBD2
cdr3_aa: ASSLSGGGVYEQY

j_call: TRBJ2-7
v_call: TRBV29-1
d_call: TRBD1
cdr3_aa: SGGKGQGYEQY

j_call: TRBJ1-1
v_call: TRBV5-8
d_call: -
cdr3_aa: ASSLFIGSMNTEAF

j_call: TRBJ1-5
v_call: TRBV6-1
d_call: -
cdr3_aa: ASSETGVAQH

j_call: TRBJ2-7
v_call: TRBV28
d_call: TRBD2
cdr3_aa: ASRLPSGTSGTYEQY

j_call: TRBJ2-5
v_call: TRBV4-1
d_call: -
cdr3_aa: ASSPGGGEGGEETQY

j_call: TRBJ1-5
v_call: TRBV5-6
d_call: -
cdr3_aa: ASSSGGLTYSNQPQH

j_call: TRBJ2-2
v_call: TRBV5-6
d_call: -
cdr3_aa: ASSQPSGTRTGELF

j_call: TRBJ2-5
v_call: TRBV29-1
d_call: -
cdr3_aa: SALGLPGAQETQY

j_call: TRBJ2-3
v_call: TRBV4-1
d_call: TRBD1
cdr3_aa: ASSPGGTGDTQY

j_call: TRBJ2-5
v_call: TRBV7-8
d_call: TRBD1
cdr3_aa: ASSQRQGNQETQY

j_call: TRBJ2-1
v_call: TRBV5-1
d_call: TRBD1
cdr3_aa: ASGDRAGGEQF

j_call: TRBJ2-6
v_call: TRBV4-2
d_call: -
cdr3_aa: ASSQEGSSGANVLT

j_call: TRBJ2-1
v_call: TRBV14
d_call: -
cdr3_aa: ASSQDREVPEQF

j_call: TRBJ1-2
v_call: TRBV6-1
d_call: TRBD1
cdr3_aa: ASSEGQGASYT

j_call: TRBJ1-2
v_call: TRBV27
d_call: -
cdr3_aa: ASSPTWTDYYGYT

j_call: TRBJ1-2
v_call: TRBV2
d_call: TRBD1
cdr3_aa: ASSVGQGNYGYT

j_call: TRBJ2-7
v_call: TRBV10-3
d_call: -
cdr3_aa: AISDRQTSYEQY

j_call: TRBJ2-3
v_call: TRBV27
d_call: -
cdr3_aa: ASSLGLTDTQY

j_call: TRBJ1-1
v_call: TRBV5-1
d_call: TRBD1
cdr3_aa: ASSFRLTGAAEAF

j_call: TRBJ1-1
v_call: TRBV7-2
d_call: -
cdr3_aa: ASSSRDTRVGTEAF

j_call: TRBJ2-7
v_call: TRBV7-6
d_call: TRBD2
cdr3_aa: ASSLAGTTDEQY

j_call: TRBJ1-3
v_call: TRBV7-2
d_call: -
cdr3_aa: ASSMDSRNTIY

j_call: TRBJ1-1
v_call: TRBV29-1
d_call: -
cdr3_aa: SVVVVNTEAF

j_call: TRBJ2-7
v_call: TRBV5-6
d_call: TRBD2
cdr3_aa: ASSFRLTGGFYEQY

j_call: TRBJ1-1
v_call: TRBV9
d_call: -
cdr3_aa: ASNRPGVTEAF

j_call: TRBJ1-5
v_call: TRBV2
d_call: -
cdr3_aa: ASKNSLNQPQH

j_call: TRBJ2-1
v_call: TRBV7-2
d_call: -
cdr3_aa: ASSTPGRKNEQF

j_call: TRBJ1-2
v_call: TRBV6-5
d_call: TRBD1
cdr3_aa: ASSYGVGGDYGYT

j_call: TRBJ1-2
v_call: TRBV2
d_call: TRBD1
cdr3_aa: ASKAGGGYGYT

j_call: TRBJ2-2
v_call: TRBV4-3
d_call: TRBD2
cdr3_aa: ASSPGAGVVTGELF

j_call: TRBJ2-5
v_call: TRBV7-6
d_call: TRBD2
cdr3_aa: ASSLGLAGGLGRETQY

j_call: TRBJ2-1
v_call: TRBV4-1
d_call: -
cdr3_aa: ASSQFWTQNEQF

j_call: TRBJ1-2
v_call: TRBV27
d_call: -
cdr3_aa: ASSGTEWGYT

j_call: TRBJ2-7
v_call: TRBV7-9
d_call: -
cdr3_aa: ASSNQHRDPTSEQY

j_call: TRBJ2-7
v_call: TRBV7-8
d_call: -
cdr3_aa: ASSRGLSYEQY

j_call: TRBJ1-2
v_call: TRBV9
d_call: -
cdr3_aa: ASSVDRKNYGYT

j_call: TRBJ2-3
v_call: TRBV6-1
d_call: -
cdr3_aa: ASHNPSKHLT

j_call: TRBJ1-2
v_call: TRBV7-9
d_call: TRBD1
cdr3_aa: ASSLGQDRYGYT

j_call: TRBJ2-3
v_call: TRBV9
d_call: -
cdr3_aa: ASTGGLAGPTDTQY

j_call: TRBJ1-1
v_call: TRBV2
d_call: -
cdr3_aa: ASSSGETVTEAF

j_call: TRBJ1-4
v_call: TRBV6-1
d_call: -
cdr3_aa: ASSALSVSGFGGQDEKLF

j_call: TRBJ1-1
v_call: TRBV4-2
d_call: -
cdr3_aa: ASSQDLGYRAGGTEAF

j_call: TRBJ2-5
v_call: TRBV2
d_call: TRBD2
cdr3_aa: ASSGLAGLETQY

j_call: TRBJ2-3
v_call: TRBV6-5
d_call: -
cdr3_aa: ASSYGGSGGDTQY

j_call: TRBJ2-5
v_call: TRBV29-1
d_call: -
cdr3_aa: SVGTPPLETQY

j_call: TRBJ2-3
v_call: TRBV6-4
d_call: -
cdr3_aa: ASSISAESTDTQY

j_call: TRBJ1-5
v_call: TRBV19
d_call: -
cdr3_aa: ASSIRRDSNQPQH

j_call: TRBJ2-7
v_call: TRBV18
d_call: TRBD2
cdr3_aa: ASSPPLAGSIQY

j_call: TRBJ2-7
v_call: TRBV5-4
d_call: TRBD1
cdr3_aa: ASSPGTGTYEQY

j_call: TRBJ2-3
v_call: TRBV4-1
d_call: -
cdr3_aa: ASSQETRSGTDTQY

j_call: TRBJ2-5
v_call: TRBV11-3
d_call: TRBD1
cdr3_aa: ASSPTGTGLETQY